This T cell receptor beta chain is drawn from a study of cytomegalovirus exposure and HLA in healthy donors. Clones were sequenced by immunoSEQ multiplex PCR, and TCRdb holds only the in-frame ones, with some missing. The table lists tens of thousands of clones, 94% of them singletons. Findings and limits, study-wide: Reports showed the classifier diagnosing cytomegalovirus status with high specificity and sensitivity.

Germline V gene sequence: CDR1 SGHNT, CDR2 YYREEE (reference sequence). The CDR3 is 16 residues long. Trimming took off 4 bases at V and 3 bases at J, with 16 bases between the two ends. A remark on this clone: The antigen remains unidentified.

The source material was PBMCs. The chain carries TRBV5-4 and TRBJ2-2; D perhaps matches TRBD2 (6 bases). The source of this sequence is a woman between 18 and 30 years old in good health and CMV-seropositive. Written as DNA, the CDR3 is TGTGCCAGCAGCCCGCCCCGCGGGGTGCACACCGGGGAGCTGTTTTTT. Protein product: CASSPPRGVHTGELFF. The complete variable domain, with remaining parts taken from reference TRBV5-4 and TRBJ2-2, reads ETGVTQSPTHLIKTRGQQVTLRCSSQSGHNTVSWYQQALGQGPQFIFQYYREEENGRGNFPPRFSGLQFPNYSSELNVNALELDDSALYLCASSPPRGVHTGELFFGEGSRLTVL.